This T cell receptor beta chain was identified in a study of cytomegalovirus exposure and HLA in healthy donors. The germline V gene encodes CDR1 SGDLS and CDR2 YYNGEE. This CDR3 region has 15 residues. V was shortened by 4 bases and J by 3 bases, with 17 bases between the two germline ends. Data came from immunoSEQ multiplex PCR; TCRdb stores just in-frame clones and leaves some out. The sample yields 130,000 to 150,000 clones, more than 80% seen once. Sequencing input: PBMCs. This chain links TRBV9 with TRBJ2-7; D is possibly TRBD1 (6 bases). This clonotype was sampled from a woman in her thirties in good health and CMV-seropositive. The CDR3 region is CASSPQGGAGYEQYF. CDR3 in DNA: TGTGCCAGCAGCCCCCAAGGGGGTGCAGGCTACGAGCAGTACTTC.